A selection of T cell receptor beta chains follows, all from one sample in a study of Graves' ophthalmopathy and Graves' hyperthyroidism. Using its own MiXCR run on the multiplex PCR reads, TCRdb lists one record per CDR3 protein. The top ten hold 11% of the sample, which has 900,000 to 1,200,000 distinct CDR3 sequences, 35% to 40% seen once. The material sequenced was peripheral blood or thyroid tissue (not recorded which). The receptors come from an adult man with Graves' hyperthyroidism. Both conserved end residues are part of each CDR3. The D gene is left open where the match is weak. Clone size is stated in some rows and not others, as once, few, many or a class when expanded.

v_call: TRBV10-3; j_call: TRBJ2-5; d_call: TRBD2; clone_size: many; cdr3_nt: TGTGCCATCAGTGAGGGACTAGCGCTTGGGGAGACCCAGTACTTC; cdr3_aa: CAISEGLALGETQYF
v_call: TRBV7-2; j_call: TRBJ2-5; d_call: TRBD1; clone_size: NA; cdr3_nt: TGTGCCAGCAGCTTAGCTCACAGGGGGCAGACCCAGTACTTC; cdr3_aa: CASSLAHRGQTQYF
v_call: TRBV6-2/TRBV6-3; j_call: TRBJ1-1; d_call: NA; clone_size: few; cdr3_nt: TGTGCCAGCAGGTTGTTTGGTCGGAACACTGAAGCTTTCTTT; cdr3_aa: CASRLFGRNTEAFF
v_call: TRBV19; j_call: TRBJ2-5; d_call: NA; clone_size: NA; cdr3_nt: TGTGCCAGTAGTCGAGGGGGTGCACCGGAGACCCAGTACTTC; cdr3_aa: CASSRGGAPETQYF
v_call: TRBV5-1; j_call: TRBJ2-2; d_call: NA; clone_size: NA; cdr3_nt: TGTGCCAGCAGCTTGATTCTACAGGGAGTGCTGTTTTTT; cdr3_aa: CASSLILQGVLFF
v_call: TRBV12-3/TRBV12-4; j_call: TRBJ2-7; d_call: NA; clone_size: many; cdr3_nt: TGTGCCAGCAGTTTACTAGGGTTCGAGCAGTACTTC; cdr3_aa: CASSLLGFEQYF
v_call: TRBV5-1; j_call: TRBJ1-4; d_call: NA; clone_size: many; cdr3_nt: TGCGCCAGCAGCTCGGGACCGTCGGTTGGTGAAAAACTGTTTTTT; cdr3_aa: CASSSGPSVGEKLFF
v_call: TRBV10-3; j_call: TRBJ1-5; d_call: NA; clone_size: NA; cdr3_nt: TGTGCCATCAGTACGGCGGGAGGGCCGGTGACAGAGACCCAGCATTTT; cdr3_aa: CAISTAGGPVTETQHF
v_call: TRBV5-1; j_call: TRBJ2-7; d_call: NA; clone_size: few; cdr3_nt: TGCGCCAGCAGCTTGGGCACGGGACCTTCCCTCCACGAGCAGTACTTC; cdr3_aa: CASSLGTGPSLHEQYF
v_call: TRBV29-1; j_call: TRBJ2-6; d_call: NA; clone_size: few; cdr3_nt: TGCAGCGTCCGAAAGGGGTCCTCTGGGGCCAACGTCCTGACTTTC; cdr3_aa: CSVRKGSSGANVLTF
v_call: TRBV10-3; j_call: TRBJ2-7; d_call: TRBD1; clone_size: few; cdr3_nt: TGTGCCAGCAGTAAAAACCAGGGGGCGCGGTACGAGCAGTACTTC; cdr3_aa: CASSKNQGARYEQYF
v_call: TRBV10-3; j_call: TRBJ2-7; d_call: TRBD2; clone_size: many; cdr3_nt: TGTGCCATCAGTCCTGGACTAGCCTACGAGCAGTACTTC; cdr3_aa: CAISPGLAYEQYF
v_call: TRBV7-2; j_call: TRBJ2-5; d_call: TRBD2; clone_size: many; cdr3_nt: TGTGCCAGCGGCGGCGGGGGGGGGAACCAAGAGACCCAGTACTTC; cdr3_aa: CASGGGGGNQETQYF
v_call: TRBV2; j_call: TRBJ1-4; d_call: NA; clone_size: many; cdr3_nt: TGTGCCAGCAGGGACGAGTGGGGGGCCGGCCTGTTTTTT; cdr3_aa: CASRDEWGAGLFF
v_call: TRBV9; j_call: TRBJ1-1; d_call: NA; clone_size: many; cdr3_nt: TGTGCCAGCAATAGGGACGGGGACACTGAAGCTTTCTTT; cdr3_aa: CASNRDGDTEAFF
v_call: TRBV7-6; j_call: TRBJ1-1; d_call: NA; clone_size: NA; cdr3_nt: TGTGCCAGCACCGACACCCCCACTGAAGCTTTCTTT; cdr3_aa: CASTDTPTEAFF
v_call: TRBV6-1; j_call: TRBJ1-6; d_call: NA; clone_size: many; cdr3_nt: TGTGCCAGCAGTCACGGGCGTCTCGATTCACCCCTCCACTTT; cdr3_aa: CASSHGRLDSPLHF